Each of the 15 T cell receptor beta chains below was sequenced from the same sample in a study of blood T cell repertoires in COVID-19. Here immunoSEQ multiplex PCR was the method, and the copy in TCRdb shows in-frame clones only, minus some. The table has some 200,000 clones, about 93% seen once. The sample was peripheral blood. The receptors were gathered from a man between 25 and 39 years old with COVID-19, enrolled during active disease.

The rearrangement uses TRBV5-1 and TRBJ2-3; 7 nucleotides align to TRBD1. Germline CDR1 SGHRS, CDR2 YFSETQ. Germline trimming cut 1 base from V and 0 bases from J; bases unmatched to any gene: 2. The CDR3 spans 15 residues. The CDR3 DNA reads as TGCGCCAGCAGCTTGAAGGGGGCGAGCACAGATACGCAGTATTTT. This sequence encodes CASSLKGASTDTQYF.

Here the CDR3 DNA reads TGTGCCAGCCTAACAGGGCGCCTTTACAATGAGCAGTTCTTC. Its protein is CASLTGRLYNEQFF. The V gene is TRBV2, the J gene TRBJ2-1; D might be TRBD1 (6 bases). Per germline, CDR1 SNHLY and CDR2 FYNNEI. V was pared by 8 bases and J by 4 bases, with 15 bases between. The CDR3 is 14 residues long.

The rearrangement uses TRBV19 and TRBJ1-1; D is uncertain. Germline V lookup: CDR1 LNHDA, CDR2 SQIVND (reference sequence). The CDR3 loop spans 14 amino acids. The ends were cut back, 7 bases at V and 5 bases at J, with 17 bases in the middle. CDR3 amino acids: CASTIAGSMTEAFF. The CDR3 DNA reads as TGTGCCAGTACCATAGCGGGGTCCATGACTGAAGCTTTCTTT.

The J gene is TRBJ2-3, the V gene TRBV11-2, with a tentative D call TRBD2 (5 bases). The V end was cut by 0 bases, the J end by 0 bases, with 7 bases between. There are 15 residues in the CDR3. The V gene's germline CDR1 is SGHAT and CDR2 FQNNGV. This CDR3 is CASSLEWTSTDTQYF. CDR3 DNA: TGTGCCAGCAGCTTAGAGTGGACTAGCACAGATACGCAGTATTTT. Full variable domain (missing parts from reference TRBV11-2 and TRBJ2-3): EAGVAQSPRYKIIEKRQSVAFWCNPISGHATLYWYQQILGQGPKLLIQFQNNGVVDDSQLPKDRFSAERLKGVDSTLKIQPAKLEDSAVYLCASSLEWTSTDTQYFGPGTRLTVL.

The chain links TRBV9 to TRBJ1-3, with D possibly being TRBD1 (6 bases). The V gene's germline CDR1 is SGDLS and CDR2 YYNGEE. V was pared by 4 bases and J by 4 bases, with 15 bases between. The CDR3 runs to 15 residues. The CDR3 nucleotides read TGTGCCAGCAGCCTCCGGGGGGCGAGAGGAAACACCATATATTTT. The encoded protein is CASSLRGARGNTIYF.

This chain connects TRBV27 to TRBJ2-1; 9 nucleotides align to TRBD1. Germline lookup yields CDR1 MNHEY and CDR2 SMNVEV (reference sequence). With V trimmed by 4 bases and J by 7 bases, 17 bases remained unmatched. CDR3 size: 18 residues. CDR3 nucleotides: TGTGCCAGCAGTTCAATAAGACCCGGGACAGGGAATTTTAATGAGCAGTTCTTC. Its protein is CASSSIRPGTGNFNEQFF.

The chain is built from TRBV19 and TRBJ1-2; D is unresolved. Germline CDR1 is LNHDA and CDR2 is SQIVND (reference sequence). This CDR3 region has 14 residues. Trimming removed 3 bases at V and 0 bases at J, with 8 bases between. CDR3 amino acids: CASSMEVPNYGYTF. The CDR3 DNA reads as TGTGCCAGTAGTATGGAGGTGCCTAACTATGGCTACACCTTC.

In this sample, this clone turned up a few times. The J gene is TRBJ1-2, the V gene TRBV6-5; D unresolved. The CDR3 is 12 amino acids. The germline CDR1 and CDR2 sequences are MNHEY and SVGAGI. With 7 bases removed from V and 5 bases from J, the gap between germline ends came to 11 bases. Written as DNA, the CDR3 is TGTGCCAGCACCTCCTCTACGTATGGCTACACCTTC. It translates to CASTSSTYGYTF.

The chain is built from TRBV13 and TRBJ1-1; 7 bases align to TRBD1. V lost 6 bases to trimming and J lost 4 bases; unmatched junction nucleotides: 8. In germline, CDR1 is PRHDT, CDR2 FYEKMQ (reference sequence). This CDR3 region has 14 residues. CDR3 in amino acids: CASSRQGRGTEAFF. Written as DNA, the CDR3 is TGTGCCAGCAGTCGACAGGGCCGTGGCACTGAAGCTTTCTTT.

The rearrangement joins TRBV7-9 to TRBJ1-5; no reliable D call. Per germline, CDR1 SEHNR and CDR2 FQNEAQ (reference sequence). CDR3 length: 14 amino acids. The germline V and J ends were trimmed by 6 bases and 2 bases, with 11 bases remaining between them. The CDR3 DNA sequence: TGTGCCAGCAGTCCGGGTCTGGGCAATCAGCCCCAGCATTTT. This gives the protein CASSPGLGNQPQHF.

V is TRBV6-5 and J is TRBJ2-7; possibly TRBD2 for D (6 bases). The CDR3 is 13 residues long. The germline V and J ends were trimmed by 6 bases and 2 bases, with 11 bases remaining between them. Germline V lookup: CDR1 MNHEY, CDR2 SVGAGI. The chain's CDR3 is CASRGTGTYEQYF. The CDR3 DNA sequence: TGTGCCAGCAGGGGGACTGGGACCTACGAGCAGTACTTC.

A single count supports this clone. The gene calls are TRBV9 and TRBJ2-5, with D possibly TRBD1 on 5 matching bases. The germline V gene has CDR1 SGDLS and CDR2 YYNGEE. CDR3 length: 14 residues. The V end lost 0 bases, the J end lost 0 bases, and 6 bases lay between the germline ends. As DNA, the CDR3 is TGTGCCAGCAGCGTAGCAGGGTACCAAGAGACCCAGTACTTC. The encoded protein is CASSVAGYQETQYF.

The genes are TRBV7-9 and TRBJ1-4, with D possibly being TRBD1 (5 bases). Deletions cut 4 bases from V and 11 bases from J, with 14 bases between. This CDR3 has 13 amino acids. The germline gives CDR1 SEHNR, CDR2 FQNEAQ (reference sequence). Here the CDR3 reads CASSSSRGLKLFF. CDR3 sequence (DNA): TGTGCCAGCAGCTCGTCGCGGGGACTGAAACTGTTTTTT.

The chain uses TRBV4-1 and TRBJ1-1; TRBD1 might be the D (5 bases). The germline gives CDR1 MGHRA, CDR2 YSYEKL. The V and J ends lost 5 bases and 2 bases respectively, with 15 bases between them. This CDR3 has 15 amino acids. This CDR3 reads CASSEFSGPNTEAFF. For the CDR3, the DNA is TGCGCCAGCAGCGAGTTTTCAGGGCCTAACACTGAAGCTTTCTTT.

The chain joins TRBV30 to TRBJ2-3, with a weak D call TRBD1 (6 bases). CDR1 is GTSNPN, CDR2 SVGIG, per germline (reference sequence). This CDR3 is built from 15 residues. Trimming removed 2 bases at V and 8 bases at J, with 20 bases between. CDR3 residues: CAWSSETGSFFTQYF. Written as DNA, the CDR3 is TGTGCCTGGAGTTCGGAGACAGGTAGTTTTTTTACGCAGTATTTT.